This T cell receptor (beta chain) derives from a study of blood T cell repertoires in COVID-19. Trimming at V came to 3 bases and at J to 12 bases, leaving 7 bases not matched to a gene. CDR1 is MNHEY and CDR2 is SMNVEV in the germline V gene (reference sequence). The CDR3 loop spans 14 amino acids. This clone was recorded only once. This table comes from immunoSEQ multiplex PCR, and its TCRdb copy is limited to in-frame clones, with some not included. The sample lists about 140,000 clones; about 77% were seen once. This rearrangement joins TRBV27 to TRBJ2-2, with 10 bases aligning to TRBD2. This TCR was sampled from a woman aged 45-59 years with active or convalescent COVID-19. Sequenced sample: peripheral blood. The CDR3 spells CASSFLASGGKLFF. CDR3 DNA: TGTGCCAGCAGTTTCTTGGCTAGCGGGGGCAAGCTGTTTTTT.